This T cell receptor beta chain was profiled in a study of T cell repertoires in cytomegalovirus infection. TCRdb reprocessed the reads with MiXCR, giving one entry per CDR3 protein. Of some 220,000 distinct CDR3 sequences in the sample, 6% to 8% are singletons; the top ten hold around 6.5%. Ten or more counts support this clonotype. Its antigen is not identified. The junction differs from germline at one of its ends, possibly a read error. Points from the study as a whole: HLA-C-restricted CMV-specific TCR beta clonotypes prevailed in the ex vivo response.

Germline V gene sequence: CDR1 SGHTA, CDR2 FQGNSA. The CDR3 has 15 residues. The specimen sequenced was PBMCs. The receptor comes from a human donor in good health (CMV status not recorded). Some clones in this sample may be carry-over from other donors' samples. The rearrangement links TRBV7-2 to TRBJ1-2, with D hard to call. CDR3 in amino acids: CASSIADGFNYGYTF. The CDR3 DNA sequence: TGTGCCAGCAGCATAGCGGACGGCTTTAACTATGGCTACACCTTC.